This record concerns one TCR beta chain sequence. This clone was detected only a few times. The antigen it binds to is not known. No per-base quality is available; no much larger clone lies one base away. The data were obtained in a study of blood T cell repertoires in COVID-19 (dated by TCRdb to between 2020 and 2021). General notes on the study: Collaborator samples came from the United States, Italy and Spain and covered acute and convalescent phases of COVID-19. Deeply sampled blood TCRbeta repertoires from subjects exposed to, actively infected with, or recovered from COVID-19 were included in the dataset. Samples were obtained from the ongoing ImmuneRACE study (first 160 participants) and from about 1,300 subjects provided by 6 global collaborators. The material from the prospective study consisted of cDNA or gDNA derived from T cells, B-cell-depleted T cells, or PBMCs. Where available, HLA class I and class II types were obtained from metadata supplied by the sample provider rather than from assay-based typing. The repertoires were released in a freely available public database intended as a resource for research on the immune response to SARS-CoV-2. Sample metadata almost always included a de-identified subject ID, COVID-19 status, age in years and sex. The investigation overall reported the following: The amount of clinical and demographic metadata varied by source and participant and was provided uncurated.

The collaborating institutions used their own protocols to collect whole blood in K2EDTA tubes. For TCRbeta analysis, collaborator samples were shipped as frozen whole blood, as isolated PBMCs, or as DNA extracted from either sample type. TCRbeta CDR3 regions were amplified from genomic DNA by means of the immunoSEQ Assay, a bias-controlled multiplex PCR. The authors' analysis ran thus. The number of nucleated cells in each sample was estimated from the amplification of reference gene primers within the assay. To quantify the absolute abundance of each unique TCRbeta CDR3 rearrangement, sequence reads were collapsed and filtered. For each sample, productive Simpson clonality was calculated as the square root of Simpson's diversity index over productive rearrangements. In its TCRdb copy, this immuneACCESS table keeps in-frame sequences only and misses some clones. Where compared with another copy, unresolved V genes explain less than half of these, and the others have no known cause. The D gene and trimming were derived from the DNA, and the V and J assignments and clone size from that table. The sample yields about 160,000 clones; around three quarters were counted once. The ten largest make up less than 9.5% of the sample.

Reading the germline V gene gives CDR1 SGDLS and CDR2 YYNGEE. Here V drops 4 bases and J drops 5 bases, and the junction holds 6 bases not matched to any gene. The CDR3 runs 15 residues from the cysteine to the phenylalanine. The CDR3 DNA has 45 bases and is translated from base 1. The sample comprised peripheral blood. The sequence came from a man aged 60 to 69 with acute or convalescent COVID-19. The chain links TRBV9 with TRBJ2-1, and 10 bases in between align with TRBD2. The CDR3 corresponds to CASSFSGGAHNEQFF. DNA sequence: TGTGCCAGCAGCTTCAGCGGGGGGGCCCACAATGAGCAGTTCTTC. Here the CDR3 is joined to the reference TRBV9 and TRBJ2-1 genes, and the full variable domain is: DSGVTQTPKHLITATGQRVTLRCSPRSGDLSVYWYQQSLDQGLQFLIQYYNGEERAKGNILERFSAQQFPDLHSELNLSSLELGDSALYFCASSFSGGAHNEQFFGPGTRLTVL.